One sample yielded the 21 T cell receptor beta chains listed below, sequenced in a study of shared clonotypes between healthy human individuals. Assay: immunoSEQ multiplex PCR; the TCRdb copy retains only in-frame clones and omits some. The sample gives under 2,500,000 clones, approximately 96% of which show up once; approximately 0.13% is in the top ten. Sequencing was carried out using naive CD4+ T cells sorted from blood. The subset: CD45RA+ positively selected. The receptors were sampled from a man between 18 and 29 years old in good health.

The chain joins TRBV6-1 to TRBJ2-3; D gene uncertain. This CDR3 is 14 amino acids long. The V end was cut by 6 bases, the J end by 0 bases, with 10 bases between. The V gene's germline CDR1 is MNHNS and CDR2 SASEGT. The CDR3 region has the DNA TGTGCCAGCAGCCCCATTCGAAGCACAGATACGCAGTATTTT. Translated: CASSPIRSTDTQYF.

The rearrangement uses TRBV27 and TRBJ1-1; the match to TRBD1 covers 7 bases. CDR3 length equals 15 residues. From germline, CDR1 is MNHEY and CDR2 SMNVEV (reference sequence). Trimming removed 4 bases from V and 6 bases from J; junction bases left unmatched: 11. This CDR3 reads CASSYRGLAGPEAFF. Here the CDR3 DNA reads TGTGCCAGCAGTTACAGGGGCCTCGCCGGCCCTGAAGCTTTCTTT.

This chain links TRBV30 with TRBJ1-2; 8 bases agree with TRBD1. V trimming: 2 bases; J trimming: 8 bases; junction bases outside the gene matches: 4. The germline V gene encodes CDR1 GTSNPN and CDR2 SVGIG (reference sequence). The CDR3 consists of 12 residues. The CDR3 protein is CAWSTGDRGYTF. CDR3 DNA sequence: TGTGCCTGGAGTACCGGGGACAGGGGCTACACCTTC.

This clone was observed once. The rearrangement uses TRBV7-9 and TRBJ1-4; D gene uncertain. The germline V gene has CDR1 SEHNR and CDR2 FQNEAQ (reference sequence). Trimming cost V 1 base and J 7 bases, with 13 bases left between them. The CDR3 loop spans 15 amino acids. In DNA, the CDR3 is TGTGCCAGCAGCTTAGGCTGGGATGGTGGTGAAAAACTGTTTTTT. This codes for CASSLGWDGGEKLFF.

V usage is TRBV10-3 and J usage is TRBJ1-1, with a weak D call TRBD1 (6 bases). This CDR3 is built from 12 residues. Germline V gene data show CDR1 as ENHRY and CDR2 as SYGVKD. Trimming cost V 5 bases and J 4 bases, with 8 bases left between them. The CDR3 sequence is CAISRGATEAFF. The CDR3, as DNA: TGTGCCATCAGTAGGGGGGCCACTGAAGCTTTCTTT.

CDR3 nucleotide sequence: TGTGCCACCAAGGGGGGGGCGCAGGATAATTCACCCCTCCACTTT. Amino acids: CATKGGAQDNSPLHF. The genes are TRBV2 and TRBJ1-6; a weak D match, TRBD1 (6 bases). The V gene's germline CDR1 is SNHLY and CDR2 FYNNEI. With 10 bases removed from V and 5 bases from J, the gap between germline ends came to 18 bases. CDR3 length: 15 residues.

As regards this clone: Other nucleotide sequences in the sample specify the same CDR3. The chain couples TRBV7-8 to TRBJ2-5; perhaps TRBD2 as D (5 bases). Germline values: CDR1 SGHVS, CDR2 FQNEAQ. The CDR3 has 13 residues. V lost 1 base and J 5 bases, leaving 8 bases between the germline ends. This CDR3 reads CASSLGGVETQYF. In nucleotides, the CDR3 is TGTGCCAGCAGCTTAGGGGGAGTGGAGACCCAGTACTTC.

The V gene is TRBV27, the J gene TRBJ1-2; TRBD1 agrees at 10 bases. CDR1 and CDR2 from the germline V gene are MNHEY and SMNVEV (reference sequence). V gave up 5 bases and J gave up 5 bases; unmatched junction bases: 8. The CDR3 is 15 amino acids. CDR3 coding DNA: TGTGCCAGCAGTCCCCGGGACAGGGGTGGTTATGGCTACACCTTC. Translating it yields CASSPRDRGGYGYTF.

This chain links TRBV5-8 with TRBJ2-7; a possible D gene is TRBD2 (5 bases). Trimming shortened V by 2 bases and J by 6 bases, and 15 bases separated the two germline ends. This CDR3 spans 14 amino acids. The germline gives CDR1 SGHTS, CDR2 YDEGEE. As DNA, the CDR3 is TGTGCCAGCAGCTTCGGGGTAAGCGTTCGCGAGCAGTACTTC. Residues: CASSFGVSVREQYF.

The chain employs TRBV19 and TRBJ1-5, with 11 bases that match TRBD1. Germline values: CDR1 LNHDA, CDR2 SQIVND (reference sequence). CDR3 length equals 18 residues. V lost 5 bases to trimming and J lost 4 bases; unmatched junction nucleotides: 13. Here the CDR3 DNA reads TGTGCCAGTAGTGCCCTTGGACAGGGGGCATTGGGTAATCAGCCCCAGCATTTT. This encodes CASSALGQGALGNQPQHF.

The chain links TRBV7-9 to TRBJ2-1; weak D call: TRBD1 (5 bases). The CDR3 consists of 15 residues. Germline values: CDR1 SEHNR, CDR2 FQNEAQ (reference sequence). V shed 5 bases and J shed 0 bases, with 11 bases lying between them. The CDR3 here is CASSANQGSYNEQFF. CDR3 DNA sequence: TGTGCCAGCAGCGCCAATCAGGGCTCCTACAATGAGCAGTTCTTC.

The V call is TRBV4-2, the J call TRBJ2-5; 9 bases fit TRBD2. This CDR3 spans 17 amino acids. Looked up from germline, CDR1 is LGHNA and CDR2 is YNFKEQ. The ends lost 3 bases at V and 4 bases at J; junction bases unmatched: 12. The CDR3 loop reads CASSQTLTSGWGETQYF. The CDR3 DNA sequence: TGTGCCAGCAGCCAGACCCTTACTAGCGGGTGGGGAGAGACCCAGTACTTC.

The chain couples TRBV2 to TRBJ1-1; D is possibly TRBD1 (6 bases). V was trimmed by 4 bases and J by 0 bases, leaving 15 bases between them. Germline CDR1 is SNHLY and CDR2 is FYNNEI. The CDR3 sequence is 16 residues long. In DNA form, the CDR3 reads TGTGCCAGCAGTGTGGCCCGGACAGCTATGAACACTGAAGCTTTCTTT. Amino acids: CASSVARTAMNTEAFF. Variable domain in full (rest from reference TRBV2 and TRBJ1-1): EPEVTQTPSHQVTQMGQEVILRCVPISNHLYFYWYRQILGQKVEFLVSFYNNEISEKSEIFDDQFSVERPDGSNFTLKIRSTKLEDSAMYFCASSVARTAMNTEAFFGQGTRLTVV.

The chain has TRBV10-3 and TRBJ2-3, with TRBD2 matching 16 bases. The trim removed 6 bases at V and 5 bases at J, leaving 8 bases unmatched. This CDR3 is 17 amino acids long. Germline loops: CDR1 ENHRY, CDR2 SYGVKD. CDR3 region: CAIRGGLAGGPVDTQYF. The CDR3 bases are TGTGCCATCAGGGGGGGACTAGCGGGAGGGCCGGTAGATACGCAGTATTTT.

The chain has TRBV19 and TRBJ1-5, with D perhaps TRBD1 (6 bases). This CDR3 is 17 amino acids long. V lost 3 bases, J lost 9 bases, and 24 bases lay in between. Germline V gives CDR1 LNHDA, CDR2 SQIVND (reference sequence). The CDR3 reads CASSMGAYRGQGLPQHF. CDR3 coding DNA: TGTGCCAGTAGTATGGGTGCGTACCGGGGCCAGGGGCTGCCCCAGCATTTT. Combining the CDR3 with reference TRBV19 and TRBJ1-5 gives the whole variable domain DGGITQSPKYLFRKEGQNVTLSCEQNLNHDAMYWYRQDPGQGLRLIYYSQIVNDFQKGDIAEGYSVSREKKESFPLTVTSAQKNPTAFYLCASSMGAYRGQGLPQHFGDGTRLSIL.

This chain links TRBV14 with TRBJ2-7; 8 positions match TRBD1. CDR1 is SGHDN, CDR2 FVKESK, per germline. V lost 4 bases and J lost 3; bases outside the gene matches: 8. This CDR3 contains 15 residues. The CDR3 nucleotides read TGTGCCAGCAGCCCACGGACAGGGTTTCGCTACGAGCAGTACTTC. Its protein product is CASSPRTGFRYEQYF.

This chain connects TRBV10-3 to TRBJ2-1; possible D gene TRBD2, 6 bases. This CDR3 comprises 14 residues. Trimming removed 5 bases from V and 3 bases from J, with 11 bases in between. In germline, CDR1 is ENHRY, CDR2 SYGVKD. The CDR3 bases are TGTGCCATCAGTTCGGGAGCAGGCTACAATGAGCAGTTCTTC. Translation gives CAISSGAGYNEQFF.

This chain uses TRBV2 with TRBJ2-4; D remains ambiguous. Trimming took off 7 bases at V and 0 bases at J, with 7 bases between the two ends. Germline V gene lookup returns CDR1 SNHLY and CDR2 FYNNEI. This CDR3 spans 13 amino acids. CDR3 residues: CASKAEAKNIQYF. CDR3 nucleotide sequence: TGTGCCAGCAAGGCTGAAGCCAAAAACATTCAGTACTTC.

V is TRBV7-2 and J is TRBJ2-7; D gene uncertain. Trimming left V 6 bases short and J 7 bases short, with 19 bases between. The CDR3 runs to 14 residues. Per germline, CDR1 SGHTA and CDR2 FQGNSA. CDR3 in amino acids: CASRSPVRFGEQYF. The CDR3 region has the DNA TGTGCCAGCAGATCTCCCGTCAGATTTGGTGAGCAGTACTTC.

A single count supports this clone. The gene calls are TRBV19 and TRBJ2-5; D gene uncertain. This CDR3 comprises 15 residues. The ends were cut back, 2 bases at V and 5 bases at J, with 15 bases in the middle. The germline CDR1 and CDR2 sequences are LNHDA and SQIVND (reference sequence). CDR3 sequence (DNA): TGTGCCAGTAGTATACGTCCCGGGTCCGGCGAGACCCAGTACTTC. Its translation: CASSIRPGSGETQYF.

V usage is TRBV7-3 and J usage is TRBJ2-1; TRBD2 matches 8 bases. Germline CDR1 reads SGHTA; CDR2 reads FQGTGA. The CDR3 sequence is 15 residues long. The ends lost 5 bases at V and 0 bases at J; junction bases unmatched: 3. The CDR3 loop reads CASSLAGISYNEQFF. The CDR3, as DNA: TGTGCCAGCAGCCTAGCGGGCATCTCCTACAATGAGCAGTTCTTC.